These 3 T cell receptor beta chains share one sample of origin, sequenced in a study of blood T cell repertoires in COVID-19. Some clones are missing from TCRdb's copy, which holds only in-frame ones; the method was immunoSEQ multiplex PCR. In the table there are fewer than 400,000 clones, about nine tenths of which are singletons. The sequenced sample consisted of peripheral blood. These receptors all come from a woman aged 25 to 39 with COVID-19, enrolled during active disease.

Of note for this clone: The same CDR3 is also encoded by other DNA sequences in this sample. V and J are TRBV5-6 and TRBJ2-7; 13 bases map to TRBD2. CDR1 is SGHDT and CDR2 is YYEEEE in the germline V gene. This CDR3 has 15 amino acids. V lost 2 bases to trimming and J lost 4 bases; unmatched junction nucleotides: 3. CDR3 in DNA: TGTGCCAGCAGCTTAGGGACTAGCGGGGTGTACGAGCAGTACTTC. Translated, it gives CASSLGTSGVYEQYF.

In the case of this clone: The same CDR3 is also encoded by other DNA sequences in this sample. This chain joins TRBV5-1 and TRBJ2-7; possible D gene TRBD2, 6 bases. Trimming cost V 0 bases and J 3 bases, with 10 bases left between them. The CDR3 has 14 amino acids. CDR1 and CDR2 (germline): SGHRS, YFSETQ. CDR3 sequence: CASSLAGGDYEQYF. For the CDR3, the DNA is TGCGCCAGCAGCTTGGCCGGAGGGGACTACGAGCAGTACTTC. Variable domain in full (rest from reference TRBV5-1 and TRBJ2-7): KAGVTQTPRYLIKTRGQQVTLSCSPISGHRSVSWYQQTPGQGLQFLFEYFSETQRNKGNFPGRFSGRQFSNSRSEMNVSTLELGDSALYLCASSLAGGDYEQYFGPGTRLTVT.

J is TRBJ2-5 and V is TRBV5-1; 7 positions match TRBD1. V shed 0 bases, J shed 4 bases, and the junction held 6 bases outside the gene matches. Germline lookup yields CDR1 SGHRS and CDR2 YFSETQ. This CDR3 comprises 15 residues. The CDR3 DNA reads as TGCGCCAGCAGCTTGGAAGGGGGCGGGTTAGAGACCCAGTACTTC. As protein: CASSLEGGGLETQYF.